This passage covers 8 T cell receptor beta chains from one sample sequenced in a study of tumor-infiltrating lymphocytes in localized non-small cell lung cancer. The protocol was immunoSEQ multiplex PCR, while the TCRdb copy is restricted to in-frame clones and leaves out a portion. This table has under 8,500 clones, roughly 70% appearing once. The sequencing sample was made of lung tumor tissue. The source is a human donor with non-small cell lung cancer.

The chain combines TRBV5-4 with TRBJ2-5, with D possibly being TRBD2 (6 bases). Germline CDR1 and CDR2: SGHNT and YYREEE (reference sequence). This CDR3 spans 14 amino acids. V shed 4 bases and J shed 0 bases, with 10 bases lying between them. The CDR3 DNA is TGTGCCAGCAGCCCGGCGGGATACCAAGAGACCCAGTACTTC. It encodes CASSPAGYQETQYF.

This clone has a single count. The chain combines TRBV18 with TRBJ1-2; possible D gene TRBD1, 5 bases. This CDR3 is built from 12 residues. Germline lookup yields CDR1 KGHSH and CDR2 LQKENI. Trimming cost V 6 bases and J 8 bases, with 13 bases left between them. This chain's CDR3 is CASSQGLYGYTF. CDR3 coding DNA: TGTGCCAGCTCTCAGGGATTGTACGGCTACACCTTC.

The chain employs TRBV2 and TRBJ1-4; D might be TRBD1 (5 bases). Per germline, CDR1 SNHLY and CDR2 FYNNEI. CDR3 length: 11 residues. Trimming took 11 bases from V and 9 from J, leaving 13 bases between them. The CDR3 sequence is CAGGGNQKLFF. The DNA of the CDR3 is TGTGCCGGGGGGGGAAATCAAAAACTGTTTTTT.

J is TRBJ1-2 and V is TRBV6-1, with D hard to call. CDR3 length: 13 amino acids. Trimming removed 4 bases at V and 2 bases at J, with 8 bases between. The germline CDR1 and CDR2 sequences are MNHNS and SASEGT. The CDR3, as DNA: TGTGCCAGCAGTGTACGACGGAACTATGGCTACACCTTC. It translates to CASSVRRNYGYTF.

CDR3: CASRTTGAYGYTF. The DNA of the CDR3 is TGTGCCAGCAGGACCACTGGGGCCTATGGCTACACCTTC. V is TRBV6-6 and J is TRBJ1-2; TRBD1 is a possible D gene (5 bases). The CDR3 runs to 13 residues. V was clipped by 6 bases and J by 4 bases, with 12 bases between them. Germline V CDR1 and CDR2: MNHNY, SVGAGI (reference sequence).

The CDR3 sequence: CASGLVRDGEFPRRETQYF. The CDR3 nucleotides are TGTGCTAGTGGTTTGGTACGGGATGGTGAGTTCCCCCGCCGAGAGACCCAGTACTTC. The chain joins TRBV12-5 to TRBJ2-5; TRBD2 is a possible D gene (5 bases). The CDR3 is made up of 19 amino acids. V was trimmed by 0 bases and J by 4 bases, leaving 24 bases between them. Germline CDR1 LGHNT, CDR2 FRNRAP.

This sequence joins TRBV5-8 and TRBJ2-1, with 8 bases matching TRBD1. J gave up 2 bases and V 4 bases, and 5 bases lay outside the gene matches. The CDR3 length is 15 residues. Germline CDR1 and CDR2: SGHTS and YDEGEE. The CDR3 spells CASSLGQGPYNEQFF. The CDR3 nucleotides are TGTGCCAGCAGCCTCGGACAGGGACCCTACAATGAGCAGTTCTTC. The full variable domain, completed using reference TRBV5-8 and TRBJ2-1, is EAGVTQSPTHLIKTRGQQATLRCSPISGHTSVYWYQQALGLGLQFLLWYDEGEERNRGNFPPRFSGRQFPNYSSELNVNALELEDSALYLCASSLGQGPYNEQFFGPGTRLTVL.

This clone was picked up one time. CDR3 sequence: CATSRAGGNNEQFF. The CDR3 DNA follows: TGTGCCACCAGCAGAGCGGGAGGCAACAATGAGCAGTTCTTC. J is TRBJ2-1 and V is TRBV15, with 7 positions matching TRBD2. V shed 1 base, J shed 5 bases, and the junction held 2 bases outside the gene matches. The CDR3 totals 14 residues. Germline assignment: CDR1 LNHNV and CDR2 YYDKDF (reference sequence). The variable domain in full, with the rest retrieved from reference TRBV15 and TRBJ2-1, is DAMVIQNPRYQVTQFGKPVTLSCSQTLNHNVMYWYQQKSSQAPKLLFHYYDKDFNNEADTPDNFQSRRPNTSFCFLDIRSPGLGDTAMYLCATSRAGGNNEQFFGPGTRLTVL.